The 32 T cell receptor beta chains in this list originate from one sample, sequenced in a study of blood T cells in healthy people across ages. A second PCR, run for about 7 to 11 cycles, used a sample-barcoded 5' primer plus a J-beta primer mix. One entry per CDR3 protein results from TCRdb running MiXCR on the 5' RACE reads. The data contain over a million distinct CDR3 sequences, approximately 42% of them singletons. Sequenced sample: blood. These receptors all come from a woman aged 18-30 years in good health.

The chain combines TRBV28 with TRBJ2-5, with D tentatively TRBD2 (6 bases). The V and J ends lost 6 bases and 6 bases respectively, with 14 bases between them. The CDR3 consists of 13 residues. The germline V gene encodes CDR1 MDHEN and CDR2 SYDVKM. This chain's CDR3 is CASSQLAGKTQYF. The CDR3 nucleotides are TGTGCCAGCAGCCAACTGGCGGGGAAGACCCAGTACTTC.

Worth noting for this clonotype: The junction differs from germline at one of its ends, possibly a read error. J is TRBJ2-5 and V is TRBV25-1, with D possibly called TRBD1 or TRBD2 (5 bases each). CDR3 size: 11 residues. Per the germline V gene, CDR1 is MGHDK and CDR2 is SYGVNS. CDR3 residues: CASSAPGTRYF. The CDR3 DNA is TGTGCCAGCAGTGCCCCTGGGACCCGGTACTTC.

This clonotype was seen a handful of times. V is TRBV20-1 and J is TRBJ2-7; 8 nucleotides align to TRBD2. The CDR3 loop spans 14 amino acids. The germline V gene has CDR1 DFQATT and CDR2 SNEGSKA (reference sequence). The ends lost 5 bases at V and 0 bases at J; junction bases unmatched: 6. The CDR3 region is CSAPQRGSSYEQYF. The DNA of the CDR3 is TGCAGTGCTCCCCAGCGGGGGAGCTCCTACGAGCAGTACTTC.

This chain uses TRBV12-3 or TRBV12-4 with TRBJ2-1, with TRBD2 identical over 12 bases. The trim removed 6 bases at V and 0 bases at J, leaving 12 bases unmatched. This CDR3 is 19 amino acids long. The CDR3 loop reads CASRRAGTSGRSSYNEQFF. CDR3 coding DNA: TGTGCCAGCAGACGGGCCGGGACTAGCGGGCGTAGCTCCTACAATGAGCAGTTCTTC.

The V gene is TRBV6-6, the J gene TRBJ1-2, with D unresolved. This CDR3 contains 14 residues. V gave up 7 bases and J gave up 4 bases, with 16 bases separating them. Germline V gives CDR1 MNHNY, CDR2 SVGAGI (reference sequence). In DNA, the CDR3 is TGTGCCAGCAACCTCCCTTCGGCCTCCTATGGCTACACCTTC. This codes for CASNLPSASYGYTF.

The CDR3 loop is CASSLGGEIYGYTF. In nucleotides, the CDR3 is TGTGCCAGCAGCTTAGGGGGTGAAATCTATGGCTACACCTTC. The chain couples TRBV7-6 to TRBJ1-2; no definite D call. Trimming removed 1 base at V and 4 bases at J, with 10 bases between. Germline lookup yields CDR1 SGHVS and CDR2 FNYEAQ. The CDR3 is made up of 14 amino acids.

This clonotype was detected only once. The chain has TRBV12-3 or TRBV12-4 and TRBJ2-7, with TRBD2 matching over 11 bases. V lost 4 bases, J lost 6 bases, and 11 bases stayed unmatched. The length of the CDR3 is 16 residues. CDR3 in DNA: TGTGCCAGCAGTTCAGTGACCGGACTAGCGGGTCCCGAGCAGTACTTC. It translates to CASSSVTGLAGPEQYF.

The sample holds a few counts of this clonotype. The junction departs from germline at one end; a sequencing error may be responsible. This chain connects TRBV3-1 to TRBJ2-3, with a tentative D call TRBD2 (5 bases). The CDR3 totals 13 residues. Per the germline V gene, CDR1 is LGHDT and CDR2 is YNNKEL (reference sequence). The CDR3 region is CASSLELGDAQYF. The CDR3 DNA is TGTGCCAGCAGTCTTGAACTGGGAGATGCGCAGTATTTT.

This clonotype has just a few counts. The rearrangement uses TRBV5-1 and TRBJ1-5; D is possibly TRBD1 (6 bases). The V and J ends lost 4 bases and 6 bases respectively, with 17 bases between them. From germline, CDR1 is SGHRS and CDR2 YFSETQ. The CDR3 totals 15 residues. The CDR3 loop is CASSPQGGASQPQHF. The CDR3 DNA is TGCGCCAGCAGCCCCCAAGGGGGGGCGAGTCAGCCCCAGCATTTT.

The chain links TRBV11-2 to TRBJ2-5; D is uncertain. The CDR3 is made up of 14 amino acids. V lost 2 bases to trimming and J lost 9 bases, with 16 bases between them. Germline V gene sequence: CDR1 SGHAT, CDR2 FQNNGV. The CDR3 DNA follows: TGTGCCAGCAGCTTACATTCCCCGTCCCCGGCCCAGTACTTC. It yields the protein CASSLHSPSPAQYF.

A few counts support this clonotype. In DNA, the CDR3 is TGTGCCAGCAACAGGGCTAGCGGGGCAGACAATGAGCAGTTCTTC. It codes for CASNRASGADNEQFF. The rearrangement uses TRBV27 and TRBJ2-1; 9 bases fit TRBD2. Germline assignment: CDR1 MNHEY and CDR2 SMNVEV (reference sequence). The CDR3 length is 15 residues. V was pared by 7 bases and J by 5 bases, with 9 bases of the junction left unmatched.

This chain connects TRBV2 to TRBJ2-7; TRBD2 matches 16 bases. The J segment lost 3 bases and the V segment lost 10 bases, leaving 6 bases of the junction unmatched. The germline CDR1 and CDR2 sequences are SNHLY and FYNNEI. The CDR3 covers 15 residues. CDR3 bases: TGTGCCACCGGGACTAGCGGGAGGGTGGTCTACGAGCAGTACTTC. It translates to CATGTSGRVVYEQYF. Looking up the rest from reference TRBV2 and TRBJ2-7 gives the full variable domain: EPEVTQTPSHQVTQMGQEVILRCVPISNHLYFYWYRQILGQKVEFLVSFYNNEISEKSEIFDDQFSVERPDGSNFTLKIRSTKLEDSAMYFCATGTSGRVVYEQYFGPGTRLTVT.

The CDR3 DNA sequence: TGCGCCAGCAGCTTGATACCTGGACAGTCCTGGTCCTACGAGCAGTACTTC. Translating it yields CASSLIPGQSWSYEQYF. The rearrangement joins TRBV5-1 to TRBJ2-7; D possibly corresponds to TRBD1 (6 bases). V lost 1 base, J lost 1 base, and 18 bases lay in between. The CDR3 has 17 amino acids. CDR1 is SGHRS, CDR2 YFSETQ, per germline.

This clonotype was recorded a few times. The genes are TRBV6-5 and TRBJ2-3; D call uncertain. The CDR3 is made up of 13 amino acids. V was cut by 7 bases and J by 5 bases, with 13 bases left in between. Germline loops: CDR1 MNHEY, CDR2 SVGAGI. The CDR3 bases are TGTGCCAGCATGCACAGCGAAGGAGATACGCAGTATTTT. It codes for CASMHSEGDTQYF.

This clonotype was observed many times. This rearrangement joins TRBV29-1 to TRBJ2-1; D may be TRBD2 (6 bases). Trimming shortened V by 5 bases and J by 7 bases, and 15 bases separated the two germline ends. Looked up from germline, CDR1 is SQVTM and CDR2 is ANQGSEA. The CDR3 is 13 amino acids. DNA of the CDR3: TGCAGCGTTTCGGGGGTACCGCCAAATGAGCAGTTCTTC. It yields the protein CSVSGVPPNEQFF.

This clonotype was picked up a small number of times. The chain is built from TRBV7-3 and TRBJ2-5; D uncertain. The CDR3 runs 15 residues. Germline CDR1 SGHTA, CDR2 FQGTGA. Trimming pared 5 bases from V and 2 bases from J, leaving 15 bases between. The DNA for the CDR3 is TGTGCCAGCAGCCCGCGGCAAGGCGTACAAGAGACCCAGTACTTC. Its translation: CASSPRQGVQETQYF.

This clonotype was detected many times. The V and J genes are TRBV18 and TRBJ1-2; D remains ambiguous. Per the germline V gene, CDR1 is KGHSH and CDR2 is LQKENI. The CDR3 runs 13 residues. V lost 8 bases to trimming and J lost 2 bases, with 12 bases between them. The CDR3 protein is CASSPAENYGYTF. The CDR3 region has the DNA TGTGCCAGCAGCCCAGCGGAGAACTATGGCTACACCTTC.

The chain uses TRBV5-6 and TRBJ1-6; D remains unclear. The CDR3 consists of 15 residues. Trimming left V 4 bases short and J 7 bases short, with 15 bases between. Germline values: CDR1 SGHDT, CDR2 YYEEEE. The CDR3: CASSLDVSKNSPLHF. The CDR3 bases are TGTGCCAGCAGCCTGGACGTAAGTAAGAATTCACCCCTCCACTTT. Filled out from reference TRBV5-6 and TRBJ1-6, the complete variable domain reads DAGVTQSPTHLIKTRGQQVTLRCSPKSGHDTVSWYQQALGQGPQFIFQYYEEEERQRGNFPDRFSGHQFPNYSSELNVNALLLGDSALYLCASSLDVSKNSPLHFGNGTRLTVT.

Worth noting for this clonotype: A junction end diverges from the germline sequence, so it may reflect a read error. The chain uses TRBV4-1 and TRBJ2-1; TRBD1 matches at 9 bases. The germline V gene has CDR1 MGHRA and CDR2 YSYEKL. The CDR3 is 16 residues long. CDR3 protein: CAGSPLGTGSNNEQFF. The DNA of the CDR3 is TGCGCCGGCAGCCCCTTAGGGACAGGGTCCAACAATGAGCAGTTCTTC.

The chain carries TRBV20-1 and TRBJ1-1; the match to TRBD1 covers 7 bases. J gave up 4 bases and V 6 bases, and 5 bases lay outside the gene matches. CDR3 length equals 12 residues. Germline CDR1 reads DFQATT; CDR2 reads SNEGSKA (reference sequence). The chain's CDR3 is CSARQGFTEAFF. The CDR3 nucleotides read TGCAGTGCGAGACAGGGTTTCACTGAAGCTTTCTTT.

The chain employs TRBV19 and TRBJ2-5, with a weak D call TRBD1 (5 bases). This CDR3 has 14 residues. Germline V gene lookup returns CDR1 LNHDA and CDR2 SQIVND (reference sequence). V lost 9 bases and J lost 2, with 16 bases in between. CDR3 loop: CARGTSGIQETQYF. The CDR3 region has the DNA TGTGCCAGGGGAACCTCAGGGATACAAGAGACCCAGTACTTC.

The chain links TRBV7-9 to TRBJ2-1; 7 bases are shared with TRBD2. The CDR3 contains 14 residues. Germline CDR1 is SEHNR and CDR2 is FQNEAQ (reference sequence). J was trimmed by 9 bases and V by 2 bases; bases with no gene match: 7. The CDR3 here is CASSLYSGNSEQFF. In DNA, the CDR3 is TGTGCCAGCAGCTTATACAGCGGGAACAGTGAGCAGTTCTTC. The whole variable domain, filled in from reference TRBV7-9 and TRBJ2-1, reads DTGVSQNPRHKITKRGQNVTFRCDPISEHNRLYWYRQTLGQGPEFLTYFQNEAQLEKSRLLSDRFSAERPKGSFSTLEIQRTEQGDSAMYLCASSLYSGNSEQFFGPGTRLTVL.

The rearrangement uses TRBV28 and TRBJ1-1; D uncertain. CDR1 is MDHEN, CDR2 SYDVKM, per germline. V dropped 8 bases and J dropped 5 bases, with 15 bases sitting between them. There are 13 residues in the CDR3. CDR3 in amino acids: CASGPFRATEAFF. Here the CDR3 DNA reads TGTGCCAGCGGACCCTTTCGAGCGACTGAAGCTTTCTTT. The whole variable domain, filled in from reference TRBV28 and TRBJ1-1, reads DVKVTQSSRYLVKRTGEKVFLECVQDMDHENMFWYRQDPGLGLRLIYFSYDVKMKEKGDIPEGYSVSREKKERFSLILESASTNQTSMYLCASGPFRATEAFFGQGTRLTVV.

Many counts were recorded for this clonotype. This chain links TRBV29-1 with TRBJ2-5; no clear D. With 1 base removed from V and 0 bases from J, the gap between germline ends came to 12 bases. This CDR3 has 15 amino acids. Germline V gene lookup returns CDR1 SQVTM and CDR2 ANQGSEA. CDR3 region: CSVEGSRLDQETQYF. Written as DNA, the CDR3 is TGCAGCGTTGAAGGGTCGCGACTGGACCAAGAGACCCAGTACTTC.

V usage is TRBV20-1 and J usage is TRBJ1-4, with 8 nucleotides matching TRBD1. CDR1 is DFQATT and CDR2 is SNEGSKA in the germline V gene (reference sequence). The CDR3 loop spans 15 amino acids. After removal of 3 bases from V and 4 bases from J, the junction contained 7 bases not matched to a gene. The CDR3 protein is CSASAQGALNEKLFF. CDR3 in DNA: TGCAGTGCTAGCGCTCAGGGGGCCCTTAATGAAAAACTGTTTTTT.

This clonotype turned up a few times. This chain connects TRBV20-1 to TRBJ2-3, with TRBD2 matching over 14 bases. In germline, CDR1 is DFQATT, CDR2 SNEGSKA (reference sequence). The CDR3 loop spans 16 amino acids. V was pared by 3 bases and J by 7 bases, with 9 bases of the junction left unmatched. Written as DNA, the CDR3 is TGCAGTGCTAGCCCCGGACTAGCGGGAGGAACGTATACGCAGTATTTT. Translation: CSASPGLAGGTYTQYF.

The rearrangement uses TRBV15 and TRBJ1-2; a weak D match, TRBD1 (5 bases). This CDR3 has 15 amino acids. The germline V gene has CDR1 LNHNV and CDR2 YYDKDF (reference sequence). V dropped 0 bases and J dropped 5 bases, with 13 bases sitting between them. CDR3 amino acids: CATSRDPTSGYGYTF. CDR3 coding DNA: TGTGCCACCAGCAGAGATCCGACCTCAGGGTATGGCTACACCTTC.

This chain joins TRBV14 and TRBJ2-1; 12 nucleotides match TRBD1. This CDR3 has 15 residues. J was trimmed by 13 bases and V by 5 bases; bases with no gene match: 12. Germline CDR1 SGHDN, CDR2 FVKESK. The CDR3 DNA follows: TGTGCCAGCAGCGGGGGGACAGGGGGCCAAGAGACCCAGTTCTTC. This translates into CASSGGTGGQETQFF.

V is TRBV5-1 and J is TRBJ2-4; the D is unclear. V was cut by 1 base and J by 1 base, with 6 bases left in between. CDR3 size: 14 residues. The germline gives CDR1 SGHRS, CDR2 YFSETQ. Written as DNA, the CDR3 is TGCGCCAGCAGCTTGTACCAGGCCAAAAACATTCAGTACTTC. This sequence encodes CASSLYQAKNIQYF.

The V gene is TRBV24-1, the J gene TRBJ1-5, with 7 bases aligning to TRBD1. J lost 5 bases, V lost 3 bases, and 6 bases had no gene match. This CDR3 contains 15 residues. Germline V gene sequence: CDR1 KGHDR, CDR2 SFDVKD. The CDR3: CATSDREGADQPQHF. In DNA form, the CDR3 reads TGTGCCACCAGTGATAGGGAGGGGGCCGATCAGCCCCAGCATTTT.

The chain is built from TRBV20-1 and TRBJ2-1; TRBD2 aligns across 8 bases. Gene TRBJ2-7 matches the end of the DNA better, so the J call may be wrong. Germline CDR1 reads DFQATT; CDR2 reads SNEGSKA (reference sequence). This CDR3 region has 14 residues. The CDR3 sequence is CSAISGGGYNEQYF. In DNA, the CDR3 is TGCAGTGCTATCTCCGGGGGGGGTTACAATGAGCAGTACTTC.

This clonotype was seen at least ten times. The chain carries TRBV7-2 and TRBJ1-1; D uncertain. V gave up 0 bases and J gave up 1 base, with 6 bases separating them. The CDR3 is 14 residues long. Germline V gives CDR1 SGHTA, CDR2 FQGNSA. Here the CDR3 reads CASSLASGNTEAFF. The CDR3 DNA follows: TGTGCCAGCAGCTTAGCTTCAGGGAACACTGAAGCTTTCTTT.